The present entry profiles one T cell receptor beta chain with its context. This entry comes from a study of shared clonotypes between healthy human individuals. Study-wide background: Each donor's CD4 naive and CD4 memory cells filled three plates apiece, CD8 naive two, and CD8 memory one.

Trimming took off 3 bases at V and 1 base at J, with 10 bases between the two ends. Germline V gene sequence: CDR1 ENHRY, CDR2 SYGVKD. The CDR3 extends over 16 amino acids. CD45RO-negative CD8 cells positively selected for CCR7 made up the naive population, which excluded terminally differentiated effector memory CD45RA+ cells. Generated by immunoSEQ multiplex PCR, the TCRdb table keeps only in-frame clones and is missing some. The sample lists some 1,900,000 clones, approximately 95% occurring once. The V gene is TRBV10-3, the J gene TRBJ2-6; maybe TRBD2 (6 bases). The specimen sequenced was naive CD8+ T cells sorted from blood. The sequence was obtained from a man aged 18 to 29 in good health. The CDR3 spells CAISDPGVSGANVLTF. The CDR3 coding sequence is TGTGCCATCAGTGATCCGGGGGTTTCTGGGGCCAACGTCCTGACTTTC.